These 19 T cell receptor beta chains originate from one sample sequenced in a study of T-cell reconstitution after alpha-beta-depleted transplantation in children. Unique molecular identifiers were used in preparing the TCRbeta library. TCRdb re-called the PCR reads through MiXCR, storing one row per CDR3 protein. This table has about 190,000 distinct CDR3 sequences, about 6.8% appearing once. The specimen comprised PBMCs from the stem cell graft donor, sampled from the stem cell graft. Every receptor here comes from a human donor who donated a stem cell graft to a child with Wiskott-Aldrich syndrome.

This clonotype was observed many times. The chain employs TRBV10-3 and TRBJ2-7; the D call may be TRBD1 or TRBD2 (5 bases each). This CDR3 contains 11 residues. Per germline, CDR1 ENHRY and CDR2 SYGVKD. V was clipped by 8 bases and J by 6 bases, with 11 bases between them. CDR3 sequence: CAIGQGAEQYF. The CDR3 DNA reads as TGTGCCATCGGGCAGGGAGCCGAGCAGTACTTC.

The J gene is TRBJ2-5, the V gene TRBV5-4; D might be TRBD2 (5 bases). Germline CDR1 reads SGHNT; CDR2 reads YYREEE (reference sequence). V was clipped by 4 bases and J by 2 bases, with 9 bases between them. The CDR3 is 13 amino acids. Here the CDR3 reads CASSRRDQETQYF. The CDR3 nucleotides are TGTGCCAGCAGCCGCCGGGATCAAGAGACCCAGTACTTC. Using reference TRBV5-4 and TRBJ2-5 for the parts outside the CDR3, the full variable domain is ETGVTQSPTHLIKTRGQQVTLRCSSQSGHNTVSWYQQALGQGPQFIFQYYREEENGRGNFPPRFSGLQFPNYSSELNVNALELDDSALYLCASSRRDQETQYFGPGTRLLVL.

Only a few counts were recorded for this clonotype. The rearrangement joins TRBV6-5 to TRBJ1-1; TRBD1 matches at 9 bases. In germline, CDR1 is MNHEY, CDR2 SVGAGI. The CDR3 is 13 amino acids. Losses at the gene ends were 4 bases for V and 6 bases for J; bases not matched to a gene: 3. The CDR3 region is CASSWGTGPEAFF. DNA for the CDR3: TGTGCCAGCAGTTGGGGGACAGGGCCTGAAGCTTTCTTT.

This clonotype was counted many times. This CDR3 reads CASNHREDYYEQYF. CDR3 DNA sequence: TGTGCCAGCAACCACAGGGAGGATTACTACGAGCAGTACTTC. V and J are TRBV28 and TRBJ2-7; the D call may be TRBD1 or TRBD2 (6 bases each). Germline values: CDR1 MDHEN, CDR2 SYDVKM. The CDR3 loop spans 14 amino acids. The V gene lost 7 bases and the J gene lost 3 bases, with 16 bases spanning the gap.

Points on this clonotype: A much more abundant neighbour one base away suggests this may be a read error. This rearrangement joins TRBV5-1 to TRBJ2-1; maybe TRBD2 (5 bases). The CDR3 runs 16 residues. CDR1 SGHRS and CDR2 YFSETQ come from the germline V gene. CDR3 sequence reads: CVSSLALGSSYNEQFF. The CDR3 coding sequence is TGCGTCAGCAGCTTAGCGCTAGGAAGCTCCTACAATGAGCAGTTCTTC.

This clonotype has a count of ten or more. The rearrangement uses TRBV12-3 or TRBV12-4 and TRBJ1-2, with D tentatively TRBD1 (6 bases). With 5 bases removed from V and 3 bases from J, the gap between germline ends came to 22 bases. CDR3 length equals 17 residues. The DNA for the CDR3 is TGTGCCAGCAGTCGCCGACTACCGCGACAGGTCCACTATGGCTACACCTTC. This sequence encodes CASSRRLPRQVHYGYTF.

This clonotype was seen a handful of times. The rearrangement links TRBV5-1 to TRBJ2-2, with a tentative D call TRBD1 (5 bases). The CDR3 sequence is 17 residues long. V was cut by 4 bases and J by 2 bases, with 18 bases left in between. In germline, CDR1 is SGHRS, CDR2 YFSETQ. CDR3 DNA sequence: TGCGCCAGCAGCCTTAAAAGCATCCAGGGAAACACCGGGGAGCTGTTTTTT. Its translation: CASSLKSIQGNTGELFF.

This clonotype was seen more than once but under ten times. The rearrangement joins TRBV5-1 to TRBJ1-1; D gene uncertain. Looked up from germline, CDR1 is SGHRS and CDR2 is YFSETQ. The V end lost 6 bases, the J end lost 0 bases, and 9 bases lay between the germline ends. The CDR3 is made up of 13 amino acids. The CDR3 is CASTNTLNTEAFF. CDR3 coding DNA: TGCGCCAGCACAAACACGTTGAACACTGAAGCTTTCTTT.

This clonotype has at least ten counts. The chain links TRBV18 to TRBJ2-1; D uncertain. There are 13 residues in the CDR3. CDR1 and CDR2 (germline): KGHSH, LQKENI. V lost 0 bases and J lost 8, with 8 bases in between. CDR3 sequence reads: CASSPPVDYEQFF. CDR3 sequence (DNA): TGTGCCAGCTCACCACCAGTTGACTATGAGCAGTTCTTC.

J is TRBJ1-1 and V is TRBV2, with unresolved D. Germline V gene sequence: CDR1 SNHLY, CDR2 FYNNEI. CDR3 length: 14 residues. CDR3 protein: CTFCFGPPPLEAFF. In nucleotides, the CDR3 is TGTACCTTCTGTTTTGGCCCCCCTCCCCTTGAAGCTTTCTTT.

This clonotype has a count of ten or more. J is TRBJ1-4 and V is TRBV5-1, with TRBD1 matching over 7 bases. After removal of 4 bases from V and 8 bases from J, the junction contained 11 bases not matched to a gene. This CDR3 comprises 15 residues. Germline lookup yields CDR1 SGHRS and CDR2 YFSETQ. DNA of the CDR3: TGCGCCAGCAGCACCAGACAGGGATGGGAGGAAAAACTGTTTTTT. The encoded protein is CASSTRQGWEEKLFF.

The sample holds a few counts of this clonotype. The genes are TRBV12-3 or TRBV12-4 and TRBJ1-3, with a possible D match to TRBD1 (5 bases). This CDR3 comprises 15 residues. Trimming removed 4 bases at V and 0 bases at J, with 10 bases between. CDR3 nucleotide sequence: TGTGCCAGCAGTTACAGGCCGAGCTCTGGAAACACCATATATTTT. Encoded protein: CASSYRPSSGNTIYF.

At least ten counts were recorded for this clonotype. The genes are TRBV7-9 and TRBJ2-1; 11 bases map to TRBD1. Germline V gene lookup returns CDR1 SEHNR and CDR2 FQNEAQ (reference sequence). V trimming: 5 bases; J trimming: 8 bases; junction bases outside the gene matches: 8. This CDR3 contains 15 residues. The DNA for the CDR3 is TGTGCCAGCAGCCCCCGGGACAGGGGGTTGGATGAGCAGTTCTTC. Its translation is CASSPRDRGLDEQFF.

This clonotype was counted at least ten times. V is TRBV12-3 or TRBV12-4 and J is TRBJ1-3, with D tentatively TRBD1 (6 bases). V was clipped by 6 bases and J by 4 bases, with 13 bases between them. This CDR3 has 14 residues. CDR3 residues: CASRSTGIGNTIYF. As DNA, the CDR3 is TGTGCCAGCAGGTCTACAGGGATCGGAAACACCATATATTTT.

This chain links TRBV5-1 with TRBJ2-4; D might be TRBD1 (5 bases). V was clipped by 4 bases and J by 0 bases, with 23 bases between them. Looked up from germline, CDR1 is SGHRS and CDR2 is YFSETQ. CDR3 length: 19 amino acids. Here the CDR3 DNA reads TGCGCCAGCAGCCTCCCCCTCGGTACAGGAATACTAGCCAAAAACATTCAGTACTTC. Translating it yields CASSLPLGTGILAKNIQYF.

This clonotype was observed many times. Here the CDR3 DNA reads TGCGCCAGCAGCTTGGCCGGAGGGGATCAGCCCCAGCATTTT. It specifies CASSLAGGDQPQHF. This sequence joins TRBV5-1 and TRBJ1-5, with D perhaps TRBD1 (5 bases). The CDR3 has 14 amino acids. In germline, CDR1 is SGHRS, CDR2 YFSETQ. Trimming stripped 0 bases from V and 5 bases from J, with 9 bases between.

This clonotype was observed a few times. V and J are TRBV30 and TRBJ1-2; D is unresolved. CDR1 GTSNPN and CDR2 SVGIG come from the germline V gene (reference sequence). This CDR3 comprises 14 residues. The ends were cut back, 0 bases at V and 4 bases at J, with 12 bases in the middle. CDR3 DNA sequence: TGTGCCTGGAGTGTACACGGGGATCCCTATGGCTACACCTTC. This codes for CAWSVHGDPYGYTF.

This clonotype was seen repeatedly, ten times or more. The chain joins TRBV20-1 to TRBJ2-7; 9 bases agree with TRBD1. This CDR3 has 15 residues. Trimming removed 4 bases from V and 4 bases from J; junction bases left unmatched: 11. Per the germline V gene, CDR1 is DFQATT and CDR2 is SNEGSKA (reference sequence). CDR3: CSAKEENRGLYEQYF. In DNA, the CDR3 is TGCAGTGCTAAGGAAGAAAACAGGGGGCTGTACGAGCAGTACTTC.

The chain recombines TRBV19 with TRBJ2-7; TRBD1 agrees at 7 bases. Per the germline V gene, CDR1 is LNHDA and CDR2 is SQIVND (reference sequence). Trimming at V came to 6 bases and at J to 0 bases, leaving 8 bases not matched to a gene. The CDR3 has 15 residues. The DNA of the CDR3 is TGTGCCAGTAGGCACAGGGGTCCTCTCTCCTACGAGCAGTACTTC. Residues: CASRHRGPLSYEQYF.